This TCR beta chain originates from a study of cytomegalovirus exposure and HLA in healthy donors (dated 2017 in TCRdb). A note on the overall study: According to an earlier analysis of around 600 of the donors, some 180 million T cells yielded 90 million to 130 million unique TCR beta sequences and 276 Gb of sequence data. Using immunosequencing, the study profiled T cell repertoires from some 670 subjects and related those repertoires to cytomegalovirus serostatus. The study aimed to test whether cataloging public T cell receptors could reveal signatures of past pathogen exposure. An earlier analysis of a few hundred of the donors applied high-throughput TCR beta sequencing to assess whether each TCR beta V gene segment acted as functional or pseudogenic. Rather than using new phenotypic data, the later analysis identified candidate immune exposures from TCR beta sequences and from how often those sequences occurred across donors. Among about 360 genotyped donors of the cohort, an average of approximately 240,000 unique TCR beta nucleotide sequences were sequenced per donor, approximately 20% of them non-productive. A later genetic analysis used genome-wide SNP genotypes for about three fifths of the 666 donors, treating that subset as a discovery cohort. Of the 350 to 450 genotyped donors, about 80% fell in the genetic ancestry cluster associated with self-reported Caucasian donors. An early release that covered 640 HLA-typed donors contained approximately 300 gigabases of sequencing data and tens of millions of unique TCR sequences. Along with the approximately 700-subject first cohort, a separate validation cohort of about 110 different subjects was used. Donor age, sex, ethnicity and CMV serostatus were compiled together with the repertoire data. The number of typed donors differed by locus: roughly 629-630 for A, B, C, DRB1 and DQB1; approximately 520 for DQA1; roughly 600 for DPA1; and roughly 450 for DPB1. To predict cytomegalovirus infection status, the study brought together high-throughput TCR immunosequencing, statistical association of individual TCRs with disease status, and machine learning. Every repertoire in the discovery cohort had been generated on one and the same sequencing platform. To study patterns of TCR occurrence, a later analysis re-analyzed previously published TCR beta repertoires from around 700 donors and added high-resolution HLA genotyping. HLA typing included class I and class II loci at four-digit resolution. Roughly 5 DR-DQ haplotypes were handled as single units for association and clustering, since linkage in the cohort was strong.

Libraries came from the immunoSEQ multiplex PCR assay. The multiplex PCR relied on a mix of 60 forward primers for TCR Vbeta segments and 13 reverse primers for TCR Jbeta segments. Amplification of the CDR3 region of rearranged TCR beta genes was performed with a multiplex PCR assay on genomic DNA. The amplified TCR beta libraries were sequenced on the Illumina HiSeq System as 87-base-pair reads. Per the original workflow: A later analysis tallied roughly 78 million unique TCR beta chains across the 666 repertoires, and some 10 million of those chains were shared by two or more donors. To remove PCR and sequencing errors, raw reads were error-corrected and collapsed into unique sequences using a nearest-neighbor algorithm that merged closely related sequences. CDR3 sequences were aligned to IMGT reference sequences to assign V, D and J gene segments. Each retained sequence needed at least a six-nucleotide match to both a V gene segment and a J gene segment. Rearrangements were called productive when the CDR3 lacked stop codons and stayed in frame with V and J; all others were non-productive. Following IMGT convention, CDR3 was defined as the stretch from the second conserved V-encoded cysteine up to the conserved J-encoded phenylalanine. Sequences without an unambiguous match to a single V gene segment were excluded from the earlier analysis of 587 of the donors. An earlier analysis of approximately 590 of the donors classified V segments as functional when productive rearrangements were above 56.7% and as segregating when the standard deviation between donors was above 5%. To diagnose cytomegalovirus status from the catalog of TCR beta chain sequences, a statistical classification framework was built. A later analysis assigned V and J genes by comparing TCR nucleotide sequences with IMGT/GENE-DB human TR gene sequences. In a later analysis, CDR3 sequences and most-parsimonious VDJ recombination scenarios were assigned using the TCRdist pipeline. In a later analysis, every TCR beta chain was defined by the combination of its CDR3 amino acid sequence and its V-gene family, and reads without a unique V-gene family were dropped. As a way to deal with suspected cross-contamination and a sequencing artifact, a later analysis dropped under 600 nucleotide sequences that were highly shared and had low generation probability. For each public chain, a later analysis derived a clonal expansion index from normalized ranks of inferred template counts within each repertoire. A later analysis computed generation probabilities with a VDJ recombination model fitted to out-of-frame rearrangements, and checked the results against IGoR. In a later analysis, TCR-TCR, TCR-HLA and TCR-CMV co-occurrence was scored with hypergeometric tests, and a repertoire-size bias correction was applied to TCR pairs. In a later analysis, false discovery rates were estimated by permuting HLA or CMV assignments 20 times. In a later analysis, co-occurring TCRs were grouped using DBSCAN, and TCRdist sequence similarity was added for clustering within HLA-allele-positive subsets. Repertoires with fewer than 30,000 or more than 120,000 public chains were left out of co-occurrence clustering, as were several repertoires with anomalous nucleotide sharing. TCRdb took this table from immuneACCESS and kept in-frame rearrangements with V and J called. Such tables lack part of the clones; where checked against another copy, unresolved V genes explain under half of the gap, and the rest is unexplained. The V and J calls and the clone size are those of that table, but D and trimming were determined from the DNA. This sample has 150,000 or so clones in its table, and over 75% of those were observed once. Jointly, the top ten make up about 1.4% of the sample.

V and J lose 8 bases and 8 bases, and a span of 7 bases separates them. Taken from cysteine to phenylalanine, the CDR3 has 9 residues. Kept here is only the CDR3 DNA, which spans 27 bases and is read in frame from base 1. Per the germline V gene, SQVTM is the CDR1 and ANQGSEA is the CDR2. Worth noting for this clone: This receptor's antigen is unknown. Base qualities are not at hand, and no much larger clone is one base apart.

In total, 500 to 700 healthy bone marrow donors made up the cohort. At the time of sampling, every cohort member was nominally healthy, though immune exposures that went unrecorded were likely present. The donor was CMV seronegative and belonged to the group of 352 seronegative cohort members. Every donor gave a peripheral blood sample, and the peripheral blood mononuclear cells from that sample were used for TCR beta sequencing. Genomic DNA extraction from the blood cell samples was performed with the Qiagen DNeasy Blood Extraction Kit. Here is what the overall study found, with its caveats: Some IMGT-functional V segments, including TRBV6-2 and TRBV6-3, could not be told apart with the 87-base-pair reads, so those segments were excluded. A cluster of highly shared sequence variants was judged likely to represent a technical artifact of the sequencing pipeline. An earlier analysis of approximately 600 of the donors showed that most TCR beta V segments appeared in productive rearrangements either about 87% or about 30% of the time, which broadly matched IMGT annotations. According to a later analysis, parvovirus B19, influenza, CMV and Epstein-Barr virus appeared linked to several top co-occurrence clusters. A later analysis associated about 17,000 TCR beta sequences with specific HLA alleles at a false discovery rate of 0.05. A later genetic analysis associated a missense DCLRE1C variant with V-gene and J-gene trimming of TCR beta chains, and an independent cohort replicated the association. The cohort was sequenced for TCR beta chains only, and without alpha or paired-chain data the features that could be detected were limited. According to a later analysis, most CMV-associated TCR beta chains appeared to be HLA-restricted, and the HLA associations seemed to be driven largely by CMV exposure. The presence/absence analyses assumed that sequencing depth was roughly uniform across donors, and that assumption may not be true. The earlier analysis of nearly 600 of the donors excluded 15 to 20 rarely observed V segments, including chromosome 9 orphons, because counts were too low. In a later analysis, HLA-associated TCR beta chains showed more clonal expansion and lower generation probabilities than non-associated chains that were equally common. A further reported finding was that TCR beta sequences accurately predicted the HLA-A and HLA-B alleles for most subjects in the first cohort. The study listed 164 TCR beta chains as associated with cytomegalovirus. In vitro tests confirmed that three of the cytomegalovirus-associated TCR beta chains recognize cytomegalovirus antigens. In a later genetic analysis, fewer N-insertions in productive TCRs were reported among donors in an Asian-associated ancestry cluster than the roughly 700-donor mean. It was suggested by the authors that the approach could potentially be generalized to other disease states and immunological phenotypes. When HLA alleles, especially DR and DQ, strongly co-occurred, TCR associations were difficult to assign to individual alleles. Because HLA typing was unavailable for some donors at each locus, only the typed subset was used in association tests. Immune exposure information for the cohort was limited to CMV serostatus. The classifier was reported to diagnose cytomegalovirus status with high specificity and sensitivity in both the original and validation cohorts. Linkage disequilibrium might explain the correlated functional status among segregating V segments, but an unknown experimental factor could not be excluded. In a later analysis, TCR association rates were found to vary across HLA loci, with the most associated TCRs seen for DRB1 alleles and the fewest for HLA-C alleles. Most TCR sequences were observed very rarely across donors, whereas some public TCRs were present in many individuals.

This TCR was sampled from a woman in her thirties in good health and CMV-seronegative. The material sequenced was PBMCs. The chain couples TRBV29-1 to TRBJ2-1, with the D gene uncertain. Here the CDR3 is given as CSYSHEQFF. The bases read TGCAGCTACTCCCATGAGCAGTTCTTC.